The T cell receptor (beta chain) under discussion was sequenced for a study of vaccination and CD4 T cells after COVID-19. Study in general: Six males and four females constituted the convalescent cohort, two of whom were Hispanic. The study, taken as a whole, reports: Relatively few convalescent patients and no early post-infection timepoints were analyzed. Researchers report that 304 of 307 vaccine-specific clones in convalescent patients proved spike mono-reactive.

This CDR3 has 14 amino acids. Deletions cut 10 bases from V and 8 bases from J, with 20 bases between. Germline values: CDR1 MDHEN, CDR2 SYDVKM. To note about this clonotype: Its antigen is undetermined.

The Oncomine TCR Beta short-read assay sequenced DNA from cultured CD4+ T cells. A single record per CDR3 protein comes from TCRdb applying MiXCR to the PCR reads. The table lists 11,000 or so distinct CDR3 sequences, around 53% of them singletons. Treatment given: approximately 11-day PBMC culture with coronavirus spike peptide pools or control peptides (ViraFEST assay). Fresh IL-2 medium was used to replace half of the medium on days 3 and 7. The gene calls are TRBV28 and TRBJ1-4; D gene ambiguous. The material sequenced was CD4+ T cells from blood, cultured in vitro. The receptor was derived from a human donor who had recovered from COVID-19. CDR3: CANNVGWGGEKLFF. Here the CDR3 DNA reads TGTGCCAACAACGTCGGGTGGGGAGGAGAAAAACTGTTTTTT.